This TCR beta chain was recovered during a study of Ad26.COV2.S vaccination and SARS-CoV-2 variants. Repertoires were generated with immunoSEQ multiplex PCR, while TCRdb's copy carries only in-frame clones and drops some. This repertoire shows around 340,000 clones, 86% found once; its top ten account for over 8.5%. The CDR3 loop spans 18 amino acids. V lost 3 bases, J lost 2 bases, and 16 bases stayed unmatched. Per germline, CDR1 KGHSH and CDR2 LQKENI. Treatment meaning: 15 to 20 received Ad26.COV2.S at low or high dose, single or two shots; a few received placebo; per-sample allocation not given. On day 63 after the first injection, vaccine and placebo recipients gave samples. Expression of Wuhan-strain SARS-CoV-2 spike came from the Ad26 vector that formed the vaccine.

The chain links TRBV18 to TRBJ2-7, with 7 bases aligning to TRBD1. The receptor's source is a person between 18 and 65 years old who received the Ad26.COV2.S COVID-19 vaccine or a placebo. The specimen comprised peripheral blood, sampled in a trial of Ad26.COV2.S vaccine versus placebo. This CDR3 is CASSPRARRDRETYEQYF. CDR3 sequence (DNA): TGTGCCAGCTCACCCAGGGCGAGACGGGACAGAGAGACCTACGAGCAGTACTTC.